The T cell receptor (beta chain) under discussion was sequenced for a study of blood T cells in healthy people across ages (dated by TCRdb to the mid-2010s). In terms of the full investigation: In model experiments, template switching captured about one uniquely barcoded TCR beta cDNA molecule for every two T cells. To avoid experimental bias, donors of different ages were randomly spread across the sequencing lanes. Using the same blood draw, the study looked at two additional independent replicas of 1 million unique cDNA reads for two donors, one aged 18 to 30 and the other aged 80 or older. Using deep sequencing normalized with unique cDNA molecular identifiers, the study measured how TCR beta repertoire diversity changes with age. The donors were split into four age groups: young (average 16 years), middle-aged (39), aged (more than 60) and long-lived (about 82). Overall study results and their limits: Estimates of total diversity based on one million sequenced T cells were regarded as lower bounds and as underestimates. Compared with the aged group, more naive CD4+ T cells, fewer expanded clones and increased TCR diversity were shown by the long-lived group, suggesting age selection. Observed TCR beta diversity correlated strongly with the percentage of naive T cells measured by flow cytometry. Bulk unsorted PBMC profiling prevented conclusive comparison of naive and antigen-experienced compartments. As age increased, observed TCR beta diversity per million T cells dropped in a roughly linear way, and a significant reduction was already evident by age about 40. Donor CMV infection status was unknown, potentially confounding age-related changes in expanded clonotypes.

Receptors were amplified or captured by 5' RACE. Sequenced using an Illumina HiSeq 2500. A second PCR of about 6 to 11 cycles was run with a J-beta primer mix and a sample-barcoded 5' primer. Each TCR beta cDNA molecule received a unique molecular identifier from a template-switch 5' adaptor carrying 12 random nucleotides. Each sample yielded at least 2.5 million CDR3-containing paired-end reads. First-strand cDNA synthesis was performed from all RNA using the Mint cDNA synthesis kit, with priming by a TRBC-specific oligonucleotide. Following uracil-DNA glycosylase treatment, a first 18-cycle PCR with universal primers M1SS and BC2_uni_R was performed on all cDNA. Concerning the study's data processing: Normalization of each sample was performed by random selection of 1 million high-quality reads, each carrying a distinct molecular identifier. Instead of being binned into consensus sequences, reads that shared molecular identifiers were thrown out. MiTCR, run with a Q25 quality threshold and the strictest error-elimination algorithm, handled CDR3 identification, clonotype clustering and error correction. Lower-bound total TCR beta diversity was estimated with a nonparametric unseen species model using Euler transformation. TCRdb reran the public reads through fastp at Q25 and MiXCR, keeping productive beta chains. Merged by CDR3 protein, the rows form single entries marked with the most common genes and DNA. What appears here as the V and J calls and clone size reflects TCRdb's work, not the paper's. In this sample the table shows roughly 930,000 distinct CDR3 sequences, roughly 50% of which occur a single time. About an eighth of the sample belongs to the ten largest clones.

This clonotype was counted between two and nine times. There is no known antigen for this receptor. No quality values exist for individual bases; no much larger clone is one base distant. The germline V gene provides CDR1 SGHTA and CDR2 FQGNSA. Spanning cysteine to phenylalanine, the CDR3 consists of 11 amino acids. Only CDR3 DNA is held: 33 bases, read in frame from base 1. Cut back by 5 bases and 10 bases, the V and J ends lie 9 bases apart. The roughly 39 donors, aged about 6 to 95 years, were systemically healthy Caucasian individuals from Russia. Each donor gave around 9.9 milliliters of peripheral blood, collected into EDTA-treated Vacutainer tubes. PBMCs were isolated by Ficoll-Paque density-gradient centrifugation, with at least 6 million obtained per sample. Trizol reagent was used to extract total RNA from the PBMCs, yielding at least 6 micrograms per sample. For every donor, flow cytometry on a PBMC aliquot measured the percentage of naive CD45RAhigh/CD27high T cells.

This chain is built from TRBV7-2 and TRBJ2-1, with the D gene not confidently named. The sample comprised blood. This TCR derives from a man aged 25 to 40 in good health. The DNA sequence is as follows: TGTGCCAGCAGCCTCCGGATCGAGCAGTTCTTC. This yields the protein CASSLRIEQFF.